This T cell receptor beta chain was captured by sequencing in a study of identical twins. Overall study findings and caveats: Insertions ran lower in abundant cord blood beta clonotypes, though not in memory repertoires.

To note about this clonotype: Its antigen is undetermined.

TCRdb reanalysed the 5' RACE reads using MiXCR and keeps one entry per CDR3 protein. The table shows around 340,000 distinct CDR3 sequences, with more than 9% occurring only once. The V and J ends lost 2 bases and 4 bases, in that order; junction bases with no gene match: 5. Per the germline V gene, CDR1 is MNHEY and CDR2 is SVGAGI. There are 15 residues in the CDR3. The same data also went into a second study, on yellow fever vaccine responses in identical twins.

Sample: CD8+ T cells sorted from blood. The clonotype originates from a woman aged 18-35 years in good health. V is TRBV6-5 and J is TRBJ2-1; 7 bases are shared with TRBD2. CDR3 amino acids: CASSYGRGVYNEQFF. The CDR3 nucleotides are TGTGCCAGCAGTTACGGACGGGGGGTGTACAATGAGCAGTTCTTC.